This TCR beta chain was retrieved from a study of T-cell reconstitution after alpha-beta-depleted transplantation in children. Points from the study as a whole: Most T-cell counts and diversity one year after the transplant came from T cells that were newly produced. Surviving recipient T cells and thymic progenitors accounted for the high day-60 TCRbeta diversity observed in some patients. It was reported that alpha-beta T cells came from several hundred expanded graft clones (about two months after transplant).

Trimming left V 3 bases short and J 1 base short, with 6 bases between. Germline assignment: CDR1 DFQATT and CDR2 SNEGSKA (reference sequence). This CDR3 contains 12 residues. This clonotype was seen repeatedly, ten times or more. Its target is not known. Library preparation (for TCRbeta) was performed with unique molecular identifiers. Using its own MiXCR run on the PCR reads, TCRdb lists one record per CDR3 protein. The data show some 200,000 distinct CDR3 sequences, around 7.7% seen once. This chain joins TRBV20-1 and TRBJ1-1; a weak D match, TRBD1 (6 bases). Here the sequenced sample was PBMCs, mostly from graft donor cells, taken 360 days after TCRalphabeta/CD19-depleted stem cell transplant. The sequence derives from a male patient between 2 and 15 years old who had a stem cell transplant for acute myeloid leukemia, so the T cells may come from the graft donor. The CDR3 DNA reads as TGCAGTGCTAGGACAGGGAACACTGAAGCTTTCTTT. This encodes CSARTGNTEAFF.